This is a list of T cell receptor beta chains from one sample in a study of brain T cells in children with intractable seizures. The method was immunoSEQ multiplex PCR; TCRdb's version includes in-frame clones alone and lacks a portion of them. Altogether 110,000 or so clones are present, approximately 94% being singletons, with the ten largest covering 3.5% to 4%. The sequencing used peripheral blood, collected at surgery. Receptors originate from a boy younger than two with hemimegalencephaly and intractable seizures. Both conserved end residues are part of each CDR3. The order of the fields is D gene, V gene, clone size, J gene, CDR3 DNA, CDR3 protein. A D gene is named only where the DNA matches it firmly. Only part of the rows carry a size: once, few, many, or a class if the clone is expanded.

>.|TRBV5-4|.|TRBJ1-2
TGTGCCAGCAGCTTGGTGAACGACTATGGCTACACCTTC
CASSLVNDYGYTF
>TRBD2|TRBV6-1|.|TRBJ2-1
TGTGCCAGCAGTGGGGCCGGGACTAGCGGCTACAATGAGCAGTTCTTC
CASSGAGTSGYNEQFF
>.|TRBV2|.|TRBJ2-4
TGTGCCAGCGGTGGGGCCAAAAACATTCAGTACTTC
CASGGAKNIQYF
>TRBD2|TRBV4-3|.|TRBJ2-5
TGCGCCAGCAGCCAAGGGACTAGCGGGTGGGGGGAGACCCAGTACTTC
CASSQGTSGWGETQYF
>.|TRBV11-2|.|TRBJ2-1
TGTGCCAGCAGCTTAGAGGTAGGTCGTGCCTTGGGGAACAATGAGCAGTTCTTC
CASSLEVGRALGNNEQFF
>.|TRBV30|.|TRBJ2-6
TGTGCCTGGAGGGAAGCTGGGGCCAACGTCCTGACTTTC
CAWREAGANVLTF
>.|TRBV6-4|.|TRBJ2-7
TGTGCCAGCAGTGAGGACGAGCAGTACTTC
CASSEDEQYF
>.|TRBV19|.|TRBJ2-3
TGTGCCAGTGACGACTATCGGACCACAGATACGCAGTATTTT
CASDDYRTTDTQYF
>.|TRBV7-3|.|TRBJ1-5
TGTGCCAGCAGCTTAGCAAGCAATCAGCCCCAGCATTTT
CASSLASNQPQHF
>.|TRBV27|.|TRBJ1-2
TGTGCCAGCAGTGATCCGCAGGGGCCTAACTATGGCTACACCTTC
CASSDPQGPNYGYTF
>.|TRBV7-2|few|TRBJ1-1
TGTGCCAGCAGCTTACTCGGCTTGAACACTGAAGCTTTCTTT
CASSLLGLNTEAFF
>.|TRBV28|.|TRBJ1-1
TGTGCCAGCAGTACCCGGCGTGGACTGAACACTGAAGCTTTCTTT
CASSTRRGLNTEAFF
>.|TRBV4-3|.|TRBJ2-7
TGCGCCAGCAGCCAAGTGGGACCGCGATGTGAGCAGTACTTC
CASSQVGPRCEQYF
>TRBD1|TRBV5-1|.|TRBJ2-2
TGCGCCAGCAGCTTGGGACAGGGCTCCACCGGGGAGCTGTTTTTT
CASSLGQGSTGELFF
>.|TRBV2|once|TRBJ2-5
TGTGCCAGCAGTGAAGTTTTGGGGGGACTCGGGACCCAGTACTTC
CASSEVLGGLGTQYF
>.|TRBV29-1|.|TRBJ1-2
TGCAGCGTTGTATCACAGCTCTATGGCTACACCTTC
CSVVSQLYGYTF
>TRBD1|TRBV25-1|.|TRBJ1-4
TGTGCCAGCAGTGACTTCAGGGGGACTGAAAAACTGTTTTTT
CASSDFRGTEKLFF
>.|TRBV7-2|.|TRBJ2-1
TGTGCCAGCAGCCCCTTCACCAGATACCGGCAGAACAATGAGCAGTTCTTC
CASSPFTRYRQNNEQFF
>TRBD2|TRBV27|once|TRBJ2-1
TGTGCCAGCAGTCCTCGGACTAGATTAGGCAATGAGCAGTTCTTC
CASSPRTRLGNEQFF
>.|TRBV7-8|.|TRBJ1-4
TGTGCCAGCAGCCCTTTACCCGGTACAGCTAATGAAAAACTGTTTTTT
CASSPLPGTANEKLFF
>TRBD1|TRBV30|.|TRBJ2-3
TGTGCCTGGAGCGCCGGGACAGGGAATACAGATACGCAGTATTTT
CAWSAGTGNTDTQYF
>.|TRBV29-1|.|TRBJ2-1
TGCAGCGCTCATTTCCCGACCTACAATGAGCAGTTCTTC
CSAHFPTYNEQFF
>TRBD2|TRBV20-1|.|TRBJ2-7
TGCAGTGCTAGTATCCCTAGCGGGAGGGAAAATCTACGAGTGCAGTACTTC
CSASIPSGRENLRVQYF
>.|TRBV2|.|TRBJ2-7
TGTGCCAGCAGAACGCTCTTAGACGAGCAGTACTTC
CASRTLLDEQYF
>.|TRBV28|.|TRBJ2-7
TGTGCCAGCAGGATCGGGGGGCCCAGCTCCTACGAGCAGTACTTC
CASRIGGPSSYEQYF
>TRBD1|TRBV2|.|TRBJ1-5
TGTGCCACCTCGTGGGACAGGGGTCAGCCCCAGCATTTT
CATSWDRGQPQHF
>.|TRBV28|.|TRBJ2-7
TGTGCCAGCAGCCCCGGACTCTACGAGCAGTACTTC
CASSPGLYEQYF
>.|TRBV11-1|.|TRBJ2-5
TGTGCCAGCAGCGACCGGGACCGATACCCGACCCAGTACTTC
CASSDRDRYPTQYF
>TRBD1|TRBV24-1|.|TRBJ1-4
TGTGCCACCAGTGATTCACGGACAGGGGACGAAAAACTGTTTTTT
CATSDSRTGDEKLFF
>.|TRBV5-1|once|TRBJ2-5
TGCGCCAGCAGCTTGTCGGGGCCGTGGGGGCGGGAGACCCAGTACTTC
CASSLSGPWGRETQYF
>.|TRBV21-1|.|TRBJ2-2
TGTGCCAGCAGCAAGGGACAGACAATCGGGGAGCTGTTTTTT
CASSKGQTIGELFF
>.|TRBV28|.|TRBJ2-3
TGTGCCAGCAGTTTAGGACACACAGATACGCAGTATTTT
CASSLGHTDTQYF
>.|TRBV4-1|.|TRBJ2-1
TGCGCCAGCAGCCCGGGGGTCGGTGAGCAGTTCTTC
CASSPGVGEQFF
>.|TRBV5-1|.|TRBJ2-7
TGCGCCAGCAGCTTGGCAGGTCCCTACGAGCAGTACTTC
CASSLAGPYEQYF
>TRBD2|TRBV28|.|TRBJ2-1
TGTGCCAGCAGTTCCCACGGACTAGCCCTTAAAGAGTTGAAGTTCTTC
CASSSHGLALKELKFF
>.|TRBV10-1|once|TRBJ2-7
TGCGCCAGCAGCGGCGAGCAGTACTTC
CASSGEQYF
>TRBD2|TRBV3-1/TRBV3-2|.|TRBJ2-1
TGTGCCAGCAGCCAAGCCTCTAGCGGGTTAAATGAGCAGTTCTTC
CASSQASSGLNEQFF
>TRBD1|TRBV3-1/TRBV3-2|.|TRBJ2-2
TGTGCCAGCAGCCCCAAGCGGACCCTGGGACAGGGGAACACCGGGGAGCTGTTTTTT
CASSPKRTLGQGNTGELFF
>.|TRBV30|once|TRBJ1-5
TGTGCCTGGAGTCTCCGGGGGAGACAGCCCCAGCATTTT
CAWSLRGRQPQHF
>.|TRBV27|.|TRBJ2-1
TGTGCCAGCAGTTTTGTCCCTCGCTCTGACAATGAGCAGTTCTTC
CASSFVPRSDNEQFF
>TRBD2|TRBV25-1|.|TRBJ2-1
TGTGCCAGCAGTGAGACCCCCGGGACTAGCGGGAGAGGGAAGGAGCAGTTCTTC
CASSETPGTSGRGKEQFF
>.|TRBV27|.|TRBJ2-7
TGTGCCAGCAGTTTAGGACCGGGGTATGGCTACGAGCAGTACTTC
CASSLGPGYGYEQYF
>.|TRBV28|.|TRBJ1-1
TGTGCCAGCAGTTTAGGCCAGGTCCTCCTGAACACTGAAGCTTTCTTT
CASSLGQVLLNTEAFF
>TRBD1|TRBV15|.|TRBJ1-4
TGTGCCACCAGCAGAGATACCCGGGGACAGGGGGGGTGGATGGCAACTAATGAAAAACTGTTTTTT
CATSRDTRGQGGWMATNEKLFF
>.|TRBV7-6|.|TRBJ2-3
TGTGCCAGCAGCTTGGGGGTTGGGGATACGCAGTATTTT
CASSLGVGDTQYF
>.|TRBV18|.|TRBJ2-1
TGTGCCAGCTCACCCGGGACACTATACAATGAGCAGTTCTTC
CASSPGTLYNEQFF
>.|TRBV28|.|TRBJ2-1
TGTGCCAGCAGGGAGACAGGTGGCTACAATGAGCAGTTCTTC
CASRETGGYNEQFF
>TRBD2|TRBV5-1|.|TRBJ2-5
TGCGCCAGCAGCCCCGCGGGGACTAGCGGAGAGACCCAGTACTTC
CASSPAGTSGETQYF
>TRBD2|TRBV27|.|TRBJ2-7
TGTGCCAGCAGTTTGCGGGGGGAGGGGTACGAGCAGTACTTC
CASSLRGEGYEQYF
>TRBD1|TRBV27|.|TRBJ2-3
TGTGCCAGCAGCCGACAGGGGGCGCGGGCAGATACGCAGTATTTT
CASSRQGARADTQYF
>.|TRBV5-1|.|TRBJ2-6
TGCGCCAGCAGCTTGGGGAGGGCTGGGGCCAACGTCCTGACTTTC
CASSLGRAGANVLTF
>.|TRBV10-3|.|TRBJ2-5
TGTGCCATCACCCCGGGACAACAAGAGACCCAGTACTTC
CAITPGQQETQYF
>.|TRBV28|once|TRBJ1-4
TGTGCCAGCAGCCCCAGGGCGGGGTGGGGTGAAAAACTGTTTTTT
CASSPRAGWGEKLFF
>TRBD1|TRBV12-5|.|TRBJ1-2
TGTGCTAGTGGTTTGGTAAGGACAGGGGGGACCACTAACTATGGCTACACCTTC
CASGLVRTGGTTNYGYTF
>.|TRBV27|.|TRBJ2-1
TGTGCCAGCGCGCAGGGGATATCCTACAATGAGCAGTTCTTC
CASAQGISYNEQFF
>TRBD2|TRBV27|.|TRBJ2-1
TGTGCCAGCAGTTTGGGGACTAGCGGGAGGCGAAATGAGCAGTTCTTC
CASSLGTSGRRNEQFF
>.|TRBV19|.|TRBJ2-3
TGTGCCAGTAGTATAGTGGGTAGAGGCACAGATACGCAGTATTTT
CASSIVGRGTDTQYF
>.|TRBV28|.|TRBJ2-7
TGTGCCAGCAGTCCCCCACCGAGCTCCTACGAGCAGTACTTC
CASSPPPSSYEQYF
>.|TRBV20-1|.|TRBJ2-5
TGCAGTGCGGCAATCATAGAGACCCAGTACTTC
CSAAIIETQYF
>TRBD2|TRBV19|.|TRBJ2-1
TGTGCCAGTAGTATAACGGGACTAGCGAAATACAATGAGCAGTTCTTC
CASSITGLAKYNEQFF